This entry concerns a single T cell receptor (beta chain). Its target is not known. Some clones are missing from TCRdb's copy, which holds only in-frame ones; the method was immunoSEQ multiplex PCR. The table includes some 4,900 clones, under 75% detected once. This sample is part of a study of CD4+ T cells in melanoma. The study, taken as a whole, reports: In melanoma, neoantigen-specific CD4+ T cells reportedly differed in differentiation state. CD8+ T cell, macrophage and B cell function reportedly correlated with neoantigen-specific CD4+ T cells.

Trimming removed 0 bases at V and 0 bases at J, with 13 bases between. This CDR3 spans 17 amino acids. CDR1 is SGHRS, CDR2 YFSETQ, per germline. The origin of this receptor is a human donor with melanoma. Specimen: cells from a culture (not recorded whether cultured in vitro). The V call is TRBV5-1, the J call TRBJ2-1, with D uncertain. CDR3 in DNA: TGCGCCAGCAGCTTGGGGGGTTCCTCAGACTCCTACAATGAGCAGTTCTTC. Translated, it gives CASSLGGSSDSYNEQFF.